Detailed here is one T cell receptor beta chain. Profiles of TCR beta VDJ and CDR3 were generated from a genomic DNA template. TCRdb fed the reads into MiXCR, producing one record per CDR3 protein. The sample includes roughly 93,000 distinct CDR3 sequences, around two thirds of them seen just once. The CDR3 is 15 residues long. CDR1 is KGHDR, CDR2 SFDVKD, per germline. The J segment lost 4 bases and the V segment lost 4 bases, leaving 4 bases of the junction unmatched. Patients chosen for sequencing had shown CD8+CD57+ cell expansion by flow cytometry. These data belong to a study of CD8+CD57+ T cells in acquired aplastic anemia. Study-level background: Sorted CD4+ and CD8+ cells gave a mean 3.2 ug DNA, range about 0.19 to 27.4 ug.

Sequences were obtained from sorted CD4+, CD8+, or CD8+CD57+ T cells (not recorded which) from PBMCs. The chain links TRBV24-1 to TRBJ1-2; 11 positions agree with TRBD1. This sequence was found in a human donor with aplastic anemia. CDR3 region: CATSDPGTGGYGYTF. The CDR3 region has the DNA TGTGCCACCAGTGACCCCGGGACAGGGGGCTATGGCTACACCTTC.